Listed below are T cell receptor beta chains from one sample, sequenced in a study of T cell responses to AZD1222 COVID-19 vaccine. Method: immunoSEQ multiplex PCR; TCRdb's copy keeps in-frame clones and lacks some. The sample holds 120,000 or so clones; approximately 83% are singletons and the top ten take about 1.6%. Source: peripheral blood, taken on day 0 of AZD1222 vaccination. These receptors all come from an adult in good health. Both conserved end residues are part of each CDR3.

V gene	J gene	CDR3 protein
TRBV11-2	TRBJ2-1	CASSSGLAGANEQFF
TRBV3-1/TRBV3-2	TRBJ1-5	CASSQGRRNQPQHF
TRBV27	TRBJ1-5	CAAGGGLSNQPQHF
TRBV6-5	TRBJ1-2	CASSYSPGGYGYTF
TRBV6-5	TRBJ1-3	CATQGGHSGNTIYF
TRBV5-1	TRBJ1-1	CASSLDLRGNTEAFF
TRBV27	TRBJ2-2	CASSQNRVAGELFF
TRBV4-2	TRBJ1-4	CASSQETGGREKLFF
TRBV10-3	TRBJ2-1	CAISESDPTTYNEQFF
TRBV11-2	TRBJ1-5	CASSPDGIQPQHF
TRBV24-1	TRBJ2-5	CATEPGQGDETQYF
TRBV3-1/TRBV3-2	TRBJ2-5	CASSHRTIQETQYF
TRBV28	TRBJ1-2	CASISGPKDGYTF
TRBV5-1	TRBJ1-2	CASSLAGNGYTF
TRBV14	TRBJ2-3	CASSQDRVAVVTDTQYF
TRBV9	TRBJ2-3	CASSVGLDSSTDTQYF
TRBV11-2	TRBJ2-3	CASSLGPSVGTDTQYF
TRBV18	TRBJ1-5	CASSRVGVGDQPQHF
TRBV14	TRBJ2-1	CASSQPGQTPYNEQFF
TRBV18	TRBJ1-2	CASSRQERTALNYGYTF
TRBV4-1	TRBJ1-2	CASSQYLAGTNYGYTF
TRBV15	TRBJ1-5	CATSRAVGQGFIQPQHF
TRBV18	TRBJ2-5	CASSPPSVETQYF
TRBV6-5	TRBJ1-4	CASSRGREKLFF
TRBV7-2	TRBJ2-2	CASSSDLYTGELFF
TRBV29-1	TRBJ2-3	CSGLGTSGGTDTQYF
TRBV18	TRBJ2-1	CASRAGENEQFF
TRBV29-1	TRBJ1-5	CSVAEGGEHQPQHF
TRBV18	TRBJ1-2	CASSPGGNGYTF
TRBV7-9	TRBJ1-1	CASGIRDGGNTEAFF
TRBV6-1	TRBJ1-4	CASSDGPSGEKLFF
TRBV5-5	TRBJ2-7	CASSSTLLAGSRAYEQYF
TRBV7-6	TRBJ2-5	CASSPTGGETQYF
TRBV5-1	TRBJ2-1	CASSLGGRTHNEQFF
TRBV6-6	TRBJ1-2	CASSYEGLGGYTF
TRBV5-6	TRBJ2-1	CASSLWDRPLGEQFF
TRBV5-1	TRBJ2-7	CASSLDLTGVVNEQYF
TRBV6-5	TRBJ1-2	CASSYEAGSGYTF
TRBV30	TRBJ2-2	CAAGTGRYTGELFF
TRBV12-3/TRBV12-4	TRBJ2-2	CASSFVSTGELFF
TRBV7-2	TRBJ1-4	CASSVSPTVREKLFF
TRBV3-1/TRBV3-2	TRBJ1-3	CASSYERRNTIYF
TRBV25-1	TRBJ2-2	CASSPGTSGSGELFF
TRBV7-3	TRBJ2-5	CASSLGLAVSRETQYF
TRBV29-1	TRBJ1-1	CSVVDRVLNTEAFF
TRBV6-8	TRBJ1-2	CASSYQGADIIWYGYTF
TRBV7-9	TRBJ1-4	CASSADRTTNEKLFF
TRBV7-2	TRBJ2-1	CASSLSRGNNEQFF
TRBV12-3/TRBV12-4	TRBJ2-7	CASSLYEQYF
TRBV6-5	TRBJ1-5	CASSPSWTSNQPQHF
TRBV27	TRBJ1-4	CASRPWTGNEKLFF
TRBV5-1	TRBJ2-3	CASSFLAGGLGTDTQYF
TRBV6-5	TRBJ2-2	CASGGFSNTGELFF
TRBV7-6	TRBJ2-3	CASSPLAGDRLGTDTQYF
TRBV5-1	TRBJ1-4	CASSLGRVDEKLFF
TRBV18	TRBJ1-3	CASSPYGQGSSSSGNTIYF
TRBV6-5	TRBJ1-5	CASSILRGSQPQHF